Below are 12 T cell receptor beta chains sequenced from a single sample in a study of metastatic and nonmetastatic thyroid tumors. Nobody among the patients had been given any treatment before thyroid surgery. TCRdb reassembled clones from the PCR reads with MiXCR. Here the sample spans roughly 32,000 clones, approximately 7.4% being singletons. Sequenced sample: blood. All receptors derive from a female donor with papillary thyroid cancer or a benign thyroid nodule (not recorded which). Some clones in this sample may be carry-over from other donors' samples.

This clone was recorded at least ten times. This chain joins TRBV5-1 and TRBJ1-2; D is uncertain. The CDR3 has 15 residues. The V gene's germline CDR1 is SGHRS and CDR2 YFSETQ. V dropped 5 bases and J dropped 7 bases, with 21 bases sitting between them. CDR3 coding DNA: TGCGCCAGCAGACATAGTGGGCAGTCCTTTATTGGCTACACCTTC. It is translated as CASRHSGQSFIGYTF.

This clone was recorded a few times. This chain uses TRBV24-1 with TRBJ1-1; 9 nucleotides match TRBD1. CDR1 is KGHDR, CDR2 SFDVKD, per germline. J lost 1 base, V lost 4 bases, and 3 bases had no gene match. This CDR3 comprises 15 residues. CDR3 nucleotides: TGTGCCACCAGTGACTCGGACAGGGGGAACACTGAAGCTTTCTTT. This gives the protein CATSDSDRGNTEAFF.

At least ten counts were recorded for this clone. CDR3: CASGGHLNTEAFF. Written as DNA, the CDR3 is TGCGCCAGCGGGGGACACCTGAACACTGAAGCTTTCTTT. V gene TRBV10-2 combines with J gene TRBJ1-1, with D possibly matching TRBD1 (6 bases). The CDR3 runs to 13 residues. CDR1 and CDR2 from the germline V gene are WSHSY and SAAADI. Deletions cut 8 bases from V and 0 bases from J, with 10 bases between.

This clone has at least ten counts. The chain uses TRBV4-1 and TRBJ2-2, with TRBD2 as a possible D gene (5 bases). Trimming took 4 bases from V and 0 from J, leaving 12 bases between them. This CDR3 spans 16 amino acids. The germline gives CDR1 MGHRA, CDR2 YSYEKL. The CDR3 region is CASSPSGSANTGELFF. The DNA of the CDR3 is TGCGCCAGCAGCCCCTCGGGGTCCGCGAACACCGGGGAGCTGTTTTTT.

In this sample, this clone turned up many times. The chain couples TRBV3-1 to TRBJ1-2; 9 bases line up with TRBD1. The germline gives CDR1 LGHDT, CDR2 YNNKEL (reference sequence). V lost 4 bases and J lost 7; bases outside the gene matches: 4. This CDR3 has 13 amino acids. CDR3 sequence reads: CASSRGTGLGYTF. The CDR3 coding sequence is TGTGCCAGCAGCCGTGGGACAGGGCTTGGCTACACCTTC.

This clone has at least ten counts. The V and J genes are TRBV5-6 and TRBJ2-7; 12 bases agree with TRBD2. V lost 2 bases, J lost 4 bases, and 10 bases stayed unmatched. The CDR3 spans 17 residues. The V gene's germline CDR1 is SGHDT and CDR2 YYEEEE. The CDR3 bases are TGTGCCAGCAGCTTCTCGCGGACTAGCGGGGAGGTATACGAGCAGTACTTC. Translating it yields CASSFSRTSGEVYEQYF.

This clone was detected many times. The V call is TRBV11-2, the J call TRBJ1-3; D is uncertain. From germline, CDR1 is SGHAT and CDR2 FQNNGV. V lost 4 bases to trimming and J lost 4 bases, with 17 bases between them. CDR3 size: 16 residues. CDR3: CASSSPLRVWGNTIYF. The CDR3 DNA reads as TGTGCCAGCAGCTCACCCCTCCGGGTATGGGGAAACACCATATATTTT.

This clone was seen repeatedly, ten times or more. V and J are TRBV12-3 or TRBV12-4 and TRBJ2-7; 9 bases align to TRBD2. Unmatched junction bases numbered 5, after V lost 2 bases and J lost 6 bases. CDR3 size: 14 residues. The chain's CDR3 is CASSLLAGSGEQYF. CDR3 in DNA: TGTGCCAGCAGTTTACTAGCGGGATCAGGCGAGCAGTACTTC.

This clone was counted a few times. A read error may be the cause here, since a much bigger clone is one base away. The rearrangement joins TRBV18 to TRBJ2-7, with TRBD2 matching over 13 bases. The length of the CDR3 is 15 residues. Per germline, CDR1 KGHSH and CDR2 LQKENI. Here the CDR3 reads CASSSRTSGSYGQYF. DNA of the CDR3: TGTGCCAGCTCATCCAGGACTAGCGGGAGTTACGGGCAGTACTTC.

There are many counts of this clone. The chain joins TRBV28 to TRBJ2-5; 9 bases are shared with TRBD2. V dropped 2 bases and J dropped 5; count of bases not matched to a gene: 9. The CDR3 runs 16 residues. CDR1 and CDR2 (germline): MDHEN, SYDVKM. CDR3 amino acids: CASSLPSGRPGETQYF. Written as DNA, the CDR3 is TGTGCCAGCAGTTTACCCAGCGGGAGGCCGGGGGAGACCCAGTACTTC.

This clone was counted many times. This chain links TRBV12-3 or TRBV12-4 with TRBJ2-3; 11 nucleotides match TRBD2. The CDR3 loop spans 19 amino acids. The ends lost 1 base at V and 4 bases at J; junction bases unmatched: 13. This CDR3 is CASSLGRTSGRYTSDTQYF. The DNA of the CDR3 is TGTGCCAGCAGTTTAGGGAGGACTAGCGGGCGTTATACTTCAGATACGCAGTATTTT.

This clone occurred many times. J is TRBJ1-6 and V is TRBV6-1; 7 positions agree with TRBD1. The CDR3 runs to 15 residues. V was pared by 6 bases and J by 10 bases, with 12 bases of the junction left unmatched. The germline V gene encodes CDR1 MNHNS and CDR2 SASEGT. CDR3: CASSETGVRYSPLHF. Here the CDR3 DNA reads TGTGCCAGCAGCGAAACAGGGGTAAGGTACTCACCCCTCCACTTT.